The clone carrying this T cell receptor (beta chain) was counted ten times or more. Antigen: not known. The V and J ends lost 5 bases and 7 bases respectively, with 15 bases between them. The CDR3 has 15 amino acids. This sample is drawn from a study of early T cells in non-severe SARS-CoV-2 infection. Study-wide context: Unsorted whole-blood RNA was sequenced in bulk, leaving chains unpaired. Notes on the study in general: Missing private and CD4 specificities, VDJdb matching favored anti-spike CD8 responses.

In the library, individual cDNA molecules carried attached unique molecular identifiers. TCRdb analysed the 5' RACE reads with MiXCR anew, one entry per CDR3 protein. The sample lists tens of thousands of distinct CDR3 sequences, about 6.4% occurring once. This chain uses TRBV12-3 or TRBV12-4 with TRBJ1-6; D is undetermined. The origin of this receptor is an adult who was a healthcare worker with PCR-confirmed SARS-CoV-2 infection or an uninfected control (not recorded which). Specimen: whole blood, collected at baseline. CDR3 bases: TGTGCCAGCAGTACCTCCCAGAAAAGCAATTCACCCCTCCACTTT. Residues: CASSTSQKSNSPLHF.